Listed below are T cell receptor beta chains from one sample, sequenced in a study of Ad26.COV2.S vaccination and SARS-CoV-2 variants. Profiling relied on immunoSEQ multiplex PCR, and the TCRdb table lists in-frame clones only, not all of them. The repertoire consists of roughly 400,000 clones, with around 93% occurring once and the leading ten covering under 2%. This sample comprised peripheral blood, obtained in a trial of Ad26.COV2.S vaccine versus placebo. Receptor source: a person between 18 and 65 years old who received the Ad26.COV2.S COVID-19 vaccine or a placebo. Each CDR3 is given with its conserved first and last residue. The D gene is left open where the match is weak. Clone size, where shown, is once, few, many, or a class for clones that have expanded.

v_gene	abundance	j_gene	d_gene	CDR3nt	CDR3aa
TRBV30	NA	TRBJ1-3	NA	TGTGCCTCGGGCCGGGGGGTGGACACCATATATTTT	CASGRGVDTIYF
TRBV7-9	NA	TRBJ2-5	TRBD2	TGTGCCAGCAGCTCAAGAGCGGGACGGTCACTGTACCAAGAGACCCAGTACTTC	CASSSRAGRSLYQETQYF
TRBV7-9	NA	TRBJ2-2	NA	TGTGCCAGCAGCTTCGAGCGAGAAGGGAGGACCGGGGAGCTGTTTTTT	CASSFEREGRTGELFF
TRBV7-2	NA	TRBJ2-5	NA	TGTGCCAGCGAGCCAATTTGGGGCGGTGAGACCCAGTACTTC	CASEPIWGGETQYF
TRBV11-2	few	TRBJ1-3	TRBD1	TGTGCCAGCAGCTTAGAAGCTTTCGGACAGGCCATACGAAACACCATATATTTT	CASSLEAFGQAIRNTIYF
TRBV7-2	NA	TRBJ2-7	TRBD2	TGTGCCAGCAGCTTGGGCGGGGGGACCTCCTACGAGCAGTACTTC	CASSLGGGTSYEQYF
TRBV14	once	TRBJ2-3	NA	TGTGCCAGCAGCCAAGATCACGGGGATACGCAGTATTTT	CASSQDHGDTQYF
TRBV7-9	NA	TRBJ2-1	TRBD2	TGTGCCAGCAGCTTTGGACTAGCGGGGGGCAACGCAAATGAGCAGTTCTTC	CASSFGLAGGNANEQFF
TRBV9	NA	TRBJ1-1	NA	TGTGCCAGCAGCGCAGGGACACAGAACACTGAAGCTTTCTTT	CASSAGTQNTEAFF
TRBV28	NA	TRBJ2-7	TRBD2	TGTGCCAGCAGTGGGACTAGCGGTTACTACGAGCAGTACTTC	CASSGTSGYYEQYF
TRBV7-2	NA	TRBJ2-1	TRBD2	TGTGCCAGCCTCCGGGGGGGCCGAGACAATGAGCAGTTCTTC	CASLRGGRDNEQFF
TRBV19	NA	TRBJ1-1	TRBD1	TGTGCCAGTACGGGGAGGATCCGACAGGGGGCCTTTCGGAACACTGAAGCTTTCTTT	CASTGRIRQGAFRNTEAFF
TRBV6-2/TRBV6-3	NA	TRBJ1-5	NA	TGTGCCAGCAGTTACAGAGGGCTAGCGAATCAGCCCCAGCATTTT	CASSYRGLANQPQHF
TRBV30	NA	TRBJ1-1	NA	TGTGCCTGGAAGGGGGGACGTGAAGCTTTCTTT	CAWKGGREAFF
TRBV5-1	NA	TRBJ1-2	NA	TGCGCCAGCAGCTTGGCTCATAGTACTCACTATGGCTACACCTTC	CASSLAHSTHYGYTF
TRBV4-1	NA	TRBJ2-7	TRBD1	TGCGCCAGCAGCCAATTTCCCGGACAGGCCTCCTACGAGCAGTACTTC	CASSQFPGQASYEQYF
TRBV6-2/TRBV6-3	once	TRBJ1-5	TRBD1	TGTGCCAGCAGCCCAGGGGGGAACGGTCAGCCCCAGCATTTT	CASSPGGNGQPQHF
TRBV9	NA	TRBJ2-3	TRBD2	TGTGCCAGCAGCGTAGGACTAGCGGGGGGCTCAGATACGCAGTATTTT	CASSVGLAGGSDTQYF
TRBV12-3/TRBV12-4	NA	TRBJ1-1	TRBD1	TGTGCCAGCAGGATAGGGGAGGGGGCAGAAGCTTTCTTT	CASRIGEGAEAFF
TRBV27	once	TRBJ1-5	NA	TGTGCCAGCGGCCGGGGGCCCCAGCATTTT	CASGRGPQHF
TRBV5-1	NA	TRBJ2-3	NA	TGCGCCAGCAGCTCCGGCACTAGCACAGATACGCAGTATTTT	CASSSGTSTDTQYF
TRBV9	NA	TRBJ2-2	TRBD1	TGTGCCAGCAGCGTTGGAGGTGGGGACAGGGGGTATATTGGCACCGGGGAGCTGTTTTTT	CASSVGGGDRGYIGTGELFF
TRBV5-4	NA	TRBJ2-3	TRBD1	TGTGCCAGCAGCACGGCCGGGACAGGGGGGAGTTTTGCGCAGTATTTT	CASSTAGTGGSFAQYF
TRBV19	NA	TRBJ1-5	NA	TGTGCCAGTAGTGTCCCGAGTGGGGGTAGCAATCAGCCCCAGCATTTT	CASSVPSGGSNQPQHF
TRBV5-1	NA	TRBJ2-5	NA	TGCGCCAGCAGCTTGGCCCAGGGGGGTAGCTTTAACCAAGAGACCCAGTACTTC	CASSLAQGGSFNQETQYF
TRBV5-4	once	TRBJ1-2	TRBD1	TGTGCCAGCAGAGACGGGACAGGGGGCCCCTATGGCTACACCTTC	CASRDGTGGPYGYTF
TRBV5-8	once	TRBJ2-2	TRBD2	TGTGCCAGCACCAATTTACGGGACTACCGCGCGGACACCGGGGAGCTGTTTTTT	CASTNLRDYRADTGELFF
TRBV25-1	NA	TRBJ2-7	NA	TGTGCCAGCAGTGACCACGGGACTGCTACCTACGAGCAGTACTTC	CASSDHGTATYEQYF
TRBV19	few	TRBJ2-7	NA	TGTGCCAGTAGTACAACTCCGGACAGCTCCTACGAGCAGTACTTC	CASSTTPDSSYEQYF
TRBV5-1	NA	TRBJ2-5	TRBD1	TGCGCCAGCAGCTCTAGACAGGGGGCTATCCAAGAGACCCAGTACTTC	CASSSRQGAIQETQYF
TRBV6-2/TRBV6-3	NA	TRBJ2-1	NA	TGTGCCAGCAGTTACTCTAGGACCCTCTCCTACAATGAGCAGTTCTTC	CASSYSRTLSYNEQFF
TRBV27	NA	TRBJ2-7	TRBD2	TGTGCCAGCAGTTTATGGGGGGGGTACGAGCAGTACTTC	CASSLWGGYEQYF
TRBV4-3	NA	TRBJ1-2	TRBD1	TGCGCCAGCAGCCAAGATATAGGAAGTAACAGGGGGCGTCGACGTAAAGGCTACACCTTC	CASSQDIGSNRGRRRKGYTF
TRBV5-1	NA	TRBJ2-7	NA	TGCGCCAGCAGCTTCTACCCCGGGACGGGCACCTACGAGCAGTACTTC	CASSFYPGTGTYEQYF
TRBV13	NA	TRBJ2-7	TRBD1	TGTGCCAGCAGCACGACTCCGGGACAGGATTTTTACGAGCAGTACTTC	CASSTTPGQDFYEQYF
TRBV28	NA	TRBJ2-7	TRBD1	TGTGCCAGCAGTCGACAAGACAGGGTTGAGGGCTACGAGCAGTACTTC	CASSRQDRVEGYEQYF
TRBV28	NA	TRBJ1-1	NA	TGTGCCAGCGTCCTCGGGGGGGGAAAGACAACTGAAGCTTTCTTT	CASVLGGGKTTEAFF
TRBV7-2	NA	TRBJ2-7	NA	TGTGCCAGCAGCTTTTCACTAGGATCTTCCTACGAGCAGTACTTC	CASSFSLGSSYEQYF
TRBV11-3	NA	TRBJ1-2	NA	TGTGCCAGCAGTTTAACCGGGGGGTATGGCTACACCTTC	CASSLTGGYGYTF
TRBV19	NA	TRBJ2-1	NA	TGTGCCAGTACCCGCTATTTACAGGGATCTTCCTACAATGAGCAGTTCTTC	CASTRYLQGSSYNEQFF
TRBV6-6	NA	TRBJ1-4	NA	TGTGCCAGCAGTTACCCAGACGTACTTGGGGAAAAACTGTTTTTT	CASSYPDVLGEKLFF
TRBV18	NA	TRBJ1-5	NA	TGTGCCAGCTCACCGGCGGGCGGCCGCCAGCATTTT	CASSPAGGRQHF
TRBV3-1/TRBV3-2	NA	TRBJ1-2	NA	TGTGCCAGCAGCCCATCGGATTATGGCGTACTAGGCTACACCTTC	CASSPSDYGVLGYTF
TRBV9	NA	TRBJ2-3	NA	TGTGCCAGCAGCGAACCGTCGGGGACGAGCACAGATACGCAGTATTTT	CASSEPSGTSTDTQYF
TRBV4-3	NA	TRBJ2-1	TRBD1	TGCGCCAGCAGCCAAGCCTTTTGGGCTGATAAAGGGACAGGGATTTTTAATGAGCAGTTCTTC	CASSQAFWADKGTGIFNEQFF
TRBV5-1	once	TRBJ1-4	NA	TGCGCCAGCAGCTTGGCCGTCCCAACTAATGAAAAACTGTTTTTT	CASSLAVPTNEKLFF
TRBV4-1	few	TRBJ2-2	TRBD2	TGCGCCAGCAGCCAAGAGAGAGGACTAGCGGTGGGACGTGGCACCGGGGAGCTGTTTTTT	CASSQERGLAVGRGTGELFF
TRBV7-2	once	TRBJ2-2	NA	TGTGCCAGCAGCCTTAGGCCAGACGTACTGAACACCGGGGAGCTGTTTTTT	CASSLRPDVLNTGELFF
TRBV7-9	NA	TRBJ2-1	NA	TGTGCCAGCAGCCCCTCTCATGAGCAGTTCTTC	CASSPSHEQFF
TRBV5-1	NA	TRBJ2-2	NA	TGCGCCAGCAGCTTGGTGGTCGACGGGGAGCTGTTTTTT	CASSLVVDGELFF
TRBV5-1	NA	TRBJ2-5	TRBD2	TGCGCCAGCAGCATCACGGGGGGAACCACGTCTACTACTCAAGAGACCCAGTACTTC	CASSITGGTTSTTQETQYF